The 20 T cell receptor beta chains below all came from one sample that was sequenced in a study of a mutant IDH1 vaccine in newly diagnosed glioma. The sample's time point: week 23, last vaccination. In the vaccine, a single dose held 300 ug of the mutant IDH1 20-mer peptide, along with topical imiquimod. Using immunoSEQ multiplex PCR, the repertoire was profiled, and TCRdb retains in-frame clones only, with some absent. The sample has about 65,000 clones, 85% seen once. What these receptors recognize is not known. The specimen was PBMCs, collected from a glioma patient whose treatment included an IDH1 peptide vaccine. The receptor source for this set is a man younger than 40 with glioma.

V and J are TRBV6-6 and TRBJ1-1, with TRBD1 matching 9 bases. Germline V CDR1 and CDR2: MNHNY, SVGAGI (reference sequence). V trimming: 0 bases; J trimming: 3 bases; junction bases outside the gene matches: 5. CDR3 size: 16 residues. CDR3 nucleotides: TGTGCCAGCAGTTACTCGACAGGGGGGGCGGACACTGAAGCTTTCTTT. This translates into CASSYSTGGADTEAFF.

The chain employs TRBV6-5 and TRBJ2-2; the D is unclear. This CDR3 comprises 15 residues. Germline V gene lookup returns CDR1 MNHEY and CDR2 SVGAGI. V was clipped by 0 bases and J by 1 base, with 6 bases between them. The CDR3 sequence: CASSYSIWNTGELFF. CDR3 coding DNA: TGTGCCAGCAGTTACTCGATTTGGAACACCGGGGAGCTGTTTTTT.

The chain carries TRBV21-1 and TRBJ1-2; no DNA check was done on the table's D call, TRBD1. TRBV21-1 is a pseudogene segment. The CDR3 is 16 residues long. This CDR3 is CASSKGIRGPCYGYTF. CDR3 DNA: TGTGCCAGCAGCAAAGGGATCAGGGGCCCGTGTTATGGCTACACCTTC.

On this clone itself: Other DNA sequences in this specimen translate into the identical CDR3. The chain recombines TRBV5-8 with TRBJ1-4; 9 bases align to TRBD1. The trim removed 3 bases at V and 8 bases at J, leaving 5 bases unmatched. CDR1 is SGHTS, CDR2 YDEGEE, per germline. This CDR3 has 14 amino acids. CDR3 nucleotides: TGTGCCAGCAGCTCGGGACAGGGCGGAGAAAAACTGTTTTTT. This sequence encodes CASSSGQGGEKLFF.

The table lists this clone with a count of one. This chain links TRBV15 with TRBJ1-2; perhaps TRBD1 as D (5 bases). The CDR3 totals 14 residues. V was clipped by 2 bases and J by 2 bases, with 9 bases between them. Germline V lookup: CDR1 LNHNV, CDR2 YYDKDF (reference sequence). The DNA for the CDR3 is TGTGCCACCAGCAGATCGGGACCGAACTATGGCTACACCTTC. Encoded protein: CATSRSGPNYGYTF.

The V call is TRBV7-9, the J call TRBJ1-4; D gene unclear. The CDR3 is 11 residues long. Germline loops: CDR1 SEHNR, CDR2 FQNEAQ (reference sequence). V was pared by 1 base and J by 12 bases, with 6 bases between. The CDR3 DNA is TGTGCCAGCAGCTTAGTTGAGGAACTGTTTTTT. Translated: CASSLVEELFF.

This sequence joins TRBV2 and TRBJ1-1; 7 bases agree with TRBD1. The CDR3 consists of 15 residues. CDR1 and CDR2 (germline): SNHLY, FYNNEI. J gave up 0 bases and V 6 bases, and 7 bases lay outside the gene matches. The CDR3 DNA sequence: TGTGCCAGCAGGGTGAGACAGGGCGTGAACACTGAAGCTTTCTTT. Translated: CASRVRQGVNTEAFF.

This chain joins TRBV6-4 and TRBJ2-3; D is tentatively TRBD1 or TRBD2 (6 bases each). This CDR3 spans 15 amino acids. The ends were cut back, 4 bases at V and 2 bases at J, with 13 bases in the middle. CDR1 is MRHNA, CDR2 SNTAGT, per germline. CDR3 in DNA: TGTGCCAGCAGTGTCTTGGGGGGCGCCACAGATACGCAGTATTTT. Amino acids: CASSVLGGATDTQYF.

This clone has just one count. V and J are TRBV19 and TRBJ1-2; 8 positions match TRBD1. J lost 4 bases, V lost 4 bases, and 2 bases had no gene match. The CDR3 spans 13 residues. Per the germline V gene, CDR1 is LNHDA and CDR2 is SQIVND (reference sequence). DNA for the CDR3: TGTGCCAGTAGTACCGACAGGGGCTATGGCTACACCTTC. This sequence encodes CASSTDRGYGYTF.

The CDR3 loop reads CASSFFRYEQYF. In nucleotides, the CDR3 is TGTGCCAGCAGTTTTTTCCGCTACGAGCAGTACTTC. The V and J genes are TRBV28 and TRBJ2-7; D unclear. V dropped 3 bases and J dropped 3 bases, with 6 bases sitting between them. Germline values: CDR1 MDHEN, CDR2 SYDVKM. CDR3 length equals 12 residues.

The J gene is TRBJ2-5, the V gene TRBV2; D unclear. The CDR3 contains 14 residues. Trimming shortened V by 1 base and J by 0 bases, and 6 bases separated the two germline ends. Germline V lookup: CDR1 SNHLY, CDR2 FYNNEI. The CDR3, as DNA: TGTGCCAGCAGTGAAGACACGGACCAAGAGACCCAGTACTTC. This sequence encodes CASSEDTDQETQYF.

This clone is a singleton in its sample. The chain recombines TRBV11-2 with TRBJ1-6, with D possibly matching TRBD1 (6 bases). The CDR3 is 17 residues long. The germline V gene has CDR1 SGHAT and CDR2 FQNNGV. Trimming cost V 5 bases and J 5 bases, with 19 bases left between them. The CDR3 nucleotides are TGTGCCAGCAGCACAATTCAGGGGCGGGTACATAATTCACCCCTCCACTTT. Its protein is CASSTIQGRVHNSPLHF.

The chain is built from TRBV4-1 and TRBJ1-1, with 7 bases lining up with TRBD1. CDR1 is MGHRA and CDR2 is YSYEKL in the germline V gene. With 3 bases clipped from V and 0 bases from J, the junction kept 7 bases outside the gene matches. The CDR3 loop spans 16 amino acids. CDR3 in amino acids: CASSQPPGQLNTEAFF. CDR3 nucleotides: TGCGCCAGCAGCCAGCCACCGGGACAGTTGAACACTGAAGCTTTCTTT.

This chain's CDR3 is CASSQDSTGSSNQPQHF. The CDR3 DNA is TGTGCCAGCAGCCAAGATAGCACAGGCAGTAGCAATCAGCCCCAGCATTTT. The genes are TRBV14 and TRBJ1-5, with D maybe TRBD1 (5 bases). The V end lost 0 bases, the J end lost 0 bases, and 12 bases lay between the germline ends. Germline V CDR1 and CDR2: SGHDN, FVKESK. This CDR3 is 17 amino acids long. The whole variable domain, filled in from reference TRBV14 and TRBJ1-5, reads EAGVTQFPSHSVIEKGQTVTLRCDPISGHDNLYWYRRVMGKEIKFLLHFVKESKQDESGMPNNRFLAERTGGTYSTLKVQPAELEDSGVYFCASSQDSTGSSNQPQHFGDGTRLSIL.

CDR3 sequence: CASSWGTGWVSTEAFF. The CDR3 DNA reads as TGTGCCAGCAGCTGGGGGACAGGGTGGGTGAGCACTGAAGCTTTCTTT. This rearrangement joins TRBV11-2 to TRBJ1-1, with TRBD1 identical over 9 bases. Germline values: CDR1 SGHAT, CDR2 FQNNGV. The CDR3 has 16 residues. V lost 4 bases, J lost 4 bases, and 10 bases stayed unmatched.

The chain combines TRBV2 with TRBJ2-1; no clear D. Germline V gives CDR1 SNHLY, CDR2 FYNNEI. The CDR3 contains 13 residues. V was trimmed by 8 bases and J by 0 bases, leaving 8 bases between them. The CDR3 here is CASSSSSYNEQFF. The CDR3 DNA follows: TGTGCCAGCTCGTCTAGCTCCTACAATGAGCAGTTCTTC.

The chain carries TRBV11-2 and TRBJ2-2, with 9 bases identical to TRBD1. CDR3 length: 17 residues. With 3 bases clipped from V and 4 bases from J, the junction kept 9 bases outside the gene matches. CDR1 is SGHAT and CDR2 is FQNNGV in the germline V gene. The CDR3 is CASSFRRDRVTTGELFF. CDR3 in DNA: TGTGCCAGCAGCTTTCGGCGGGACAGGGTGACCACCGGGGAGCTGTTTTTT. Together with reference TRBV11-2 and TRBJ2-2, the CDR3 gives the full variable domain: EAGVAQSPRYKIIEKRQSVAFWCNPISGHATLYWYQQILGQGPKLLIQFQNNGVVDDSQLPKDRFSAERLKGVDSTLKIQPAKLEDSAVYLCASSFRRDRVTTGELFFGEGSRLTVL.

The chain employs TRBV7-2 and TRBJ2-7, with D possibly being TRBD2 (7 bases). CDR3 size: 14 residues. Germline V gene sequence: CDR1 SGHTA, CDR2 FQGNSA. Trimming took off 0 bases at V and 7 bases at J, with 13 bases between the two ends. The CDR3, as DNA: TGTGCCAGCAGCTTAGCGGGGGGGCCGCTTGAGCAGTACTTC. Protein: CASSLAGGPLEQYF.

The V and J genes are TRBV5-1 and TRBJ2-7, with D possibly being TRBD1 (6 bases). V shed 5 bases and J shed 2 bases, with 17 bases lying between them. The CDR3 is 15 amino acids. In germline, CDR1 is SGHRS, CDR2 YFSETQ. The CDR3 spells CASRQEQGIPYEQYF. The CDR3 nucleotides are TGCGCCAGCAGGCAGGAACAGGGTATCCCCTACGAGCAGTACTTC.

The chain couples TRBV6-5 to TRBJ2-6; no definite D call. V was clipped by 6 bases and J by 0 bases, with 3 bases between them. This CDR3 has 13 amino acids. In germline, CDR1 is MNHEY, CDR2 SVGAGI. In DNA form, the CDR3 reads TGTGCCAGCAGGGGCTCTGGGGCCAACGTCCTGACTTTC. Amino acid sequence: CASRGSGANVLTF.